This T cell receptor beta chain came from a study of PD-L1 blockade in urothelial cancer (dated by TCRdb to 2017 to 2019). About the study as a whole: Therapy was started at some point between 2014 and 2016 for all patients, and atezolizumab 1,200 mg was administered intravenously every 3 weeks. Somatic, immune and clinical correlates of response to PD-L1 blockade with atezolizumab in urothelial cancer were the focus of an exploratory multi-omic analysis. In the same patients, whole exome sequencing and RNA sequencing of pretreatment tumors were performed in addition to TCR sequencing. Blood samples were analyzed at two time points: 3 weeks after treatment start (second dose) and 6 weeks after treatment start. Pretreatment tumor samples, along with matched peripheral blood collected serially before and after atezolizumab treatment, underwent TCR sequencing. Durable clinical benefit was defined as progression-free survival longer than 6 months, and TCR features were also tested against progression-free and overall survival. Pretreatment blood TCR-seq was available for about 30 patients, at least one posttreatment blood collection was obtained for some 25 patients, and tumor TCR-seq was available for some 25 patients. Blood samples gave a median of about 130,000 T cells and 88,000 or so unique TCRs, with a median clonality of approximately 0.08. About 85% of the roughly 29 patients were males with bladder-origin urothelial cancer, and about 65% of the roughly 30 reported a prior smoking history. Patients had an ECOG performance status of 0 or 1 and had received between 0 and 3 prior chemotherapy regimens. About 10 patients achieved durable clinical benefit and 20 did not.

At the junction V is shortened by 5 bases and J by 9 bases; bases outside the gene matches: 13. The CDR3 starts with the cysteine, ends with the phenylalanine, and has 15 residues. Left in the record is the CDR3 DNA by itself, 45 bases read in frame from the first base. The CDR1 and CDR2 encoded by the germline V gene are SGHVS and FQNEAQ. Synthetic TCR analog templates were spiked into each PCR so that absolute template abundance could be estimated from read counts. Using the immunoSEQ assay, TCRbeta CDR3 regions were amplified from genomic DNA with bias-controlled V and J gene primers. Rearranged TCRbeta segments were sequenced at approximately 20X coverage. The source study handled its data this way. Sequencing errors were corrected by clustering, and CDR3s were annotated against IMGT so that V, D and J genes could be assigned. Only productive TCRbeta rearrangements were used in downstream analyses, excluding out-of-frame or stop-codon sequences. To compute clonality, Shannon entropy was normalized by the log of the number of unique productive sequences and then subtracted from one. Clones differing between time points or between blood and tumor were identified by Fisher's exact test with Benjamini-Hochberg correction at adjusted p below 0.01. TCRdb retrieved this table from immuneACCESS and kept in-frame rearrangements only. Not all clones are present; in checked studies, unresolved V genes account for under half, and no reason is known for the remainder. V and J calls and clone size are given by that table; D and trimming were obtained from the DNA. This sample has tens of thousands of clones in its table, and around 83% of those were observed once. Approximately 2% of the sample comes from the top ten.

Details on this clone: Which antigen it targets is not known. No base-level quality is on record; no much larger clone is a single base apart.

What this sample's time point label stands for: pretreatment peripheral blood. The cohort comprised more than 25 patients with locally advanced or metastatic urothelial carcinoma treated at Memorial Sloan Kettering on a trial protocol. Peripheral blood mononuclear cells were collected pretreatment and during treatment, with between 1 and 8 total time points obtained per patient. The Qiagen DNeasy Blood extraction kit was used to purify genomic DNA from total PBMCs and tumor samples. PBMCs were collected pretreatment and during treatment, and were isolated and stored as previously described. Study-wide conclusions, independent of this receptor: Among patients with durable benefit, tumor-associated TCR clones showed greater expansion in peripheral blood 3 weeks after treatment started (n of about 21, p = 0.022). A pretreatment peripheral blood TCR clonality below the median was linked to improved progression-free and overall survival. Because the sample size was small (n of about 30) and many exploratory analyses were performed, the results are intended to be hypothesis-generating.

This chain is built from TRBV7-8 and TRBJ2-1, with 7 central nucleotides matching TRBD2. The sequence was collected from a man aged 45 to 65 with urothelial cancer. The sample consisted of PBMCs, taken around atezolizumab (anti-PD-L1) treatment. The sequenced DNA: TGTGCCAGCAGCCCTCGTGTGGGAGGGAGGGGTGAGCAGTTCTTC. The resulting protein is CASSPRVGGRGEQFF. Full variable domain (CDR3 extended with the reference TRBV7-8 and TRBJ2-1 proteins): GAGVSQSPRYKVAKRGQDVALRCDPISGHVSLFWYQQALGQGPEFLTYFQNEAQLDKSGLPSDRFFAERPEGSVSTLKIQRTQQEDSAVYLCASSPRVGGRGEQFFGPGTRLTVL.